This TCR beta chain was sequenced during a study of T cells in Graves' hyperthyroidism and ophthalmopathy. In the study overall: Peripheral blood was obtained at initial diagnosis, preceding any treatment.

Ophthalmopathy patients had Clinical Activity Score at least 3, NOSPECS grade at least 4, duration under 3 months. Amplification targeted TCR beta CDR3 regions from RNA transcripts. HTBI primers were used for first-round RT-PCR of the TCR CDR3. TCRdb reanalysed the multiplex PCR reads using MiXCR and keeps one entry per CDR3 protein. The table lists under 350,000 distinct CDR3 sequences, about 18% of them singletons. Germline assignment: CDR1 SGHRS and CDR2 YFSETQ. CDR3 size: 16 residues. V lost 1 base to trimming and J lost 5 bases; unmatched junction nucleotides: 8. This clonotype has at least ten counts.

The TCR sequence derives from an older woman with Graves' ophthalmopathy. Material for sequencing was blood. This sequence joins TRBV5-1 and TRBJ2-2; 7 positions match TRBD2. This CDR3 is CASSLKGLRGTGELFF. The CDR3 DNA sequence: TGCGCCAGCAGCTTGAAGGGACTACGGGGTACCGGGGAGCTGTTTTTT.